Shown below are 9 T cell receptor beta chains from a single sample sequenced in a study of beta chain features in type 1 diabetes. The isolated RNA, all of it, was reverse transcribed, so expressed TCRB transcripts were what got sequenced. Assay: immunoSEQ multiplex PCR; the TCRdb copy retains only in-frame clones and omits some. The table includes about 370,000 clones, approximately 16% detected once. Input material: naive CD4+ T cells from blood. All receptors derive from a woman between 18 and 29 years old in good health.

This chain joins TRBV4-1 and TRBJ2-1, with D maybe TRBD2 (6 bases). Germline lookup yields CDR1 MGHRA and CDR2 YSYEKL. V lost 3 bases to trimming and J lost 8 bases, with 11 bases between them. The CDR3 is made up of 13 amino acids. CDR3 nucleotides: TGCGCCAGCAGCCAGAATCAGCGGGATGAGCAGTTCTTC. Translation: CASSQNQRDEQFF.

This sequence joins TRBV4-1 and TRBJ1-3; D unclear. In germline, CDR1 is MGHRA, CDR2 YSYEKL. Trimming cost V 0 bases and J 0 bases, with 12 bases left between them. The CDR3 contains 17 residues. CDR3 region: CASSQDAGSISGNTIYF. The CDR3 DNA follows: TGCGCCAGCAGCCAAGATGCGGGGTCCATCTCTGGAAACACCATATATTTT.

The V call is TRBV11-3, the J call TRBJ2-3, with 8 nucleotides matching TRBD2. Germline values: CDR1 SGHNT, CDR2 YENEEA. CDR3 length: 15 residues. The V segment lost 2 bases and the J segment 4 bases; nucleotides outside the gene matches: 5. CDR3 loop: CASSLTGRDADTQYF. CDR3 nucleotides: TGTGCCAGCAGCTTAACCGGGAGGGACGCAGATACGCAGTATTTT.

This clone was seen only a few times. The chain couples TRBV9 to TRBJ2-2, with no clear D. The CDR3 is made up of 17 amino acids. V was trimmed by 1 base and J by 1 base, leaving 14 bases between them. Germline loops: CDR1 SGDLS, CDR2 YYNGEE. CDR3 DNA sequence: TGTGCCAGCAGCGTATTTTCTACAGATATGAACACCGGGGAGCTGTTTTTT. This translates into CASSVFSTDMNTGELFF.

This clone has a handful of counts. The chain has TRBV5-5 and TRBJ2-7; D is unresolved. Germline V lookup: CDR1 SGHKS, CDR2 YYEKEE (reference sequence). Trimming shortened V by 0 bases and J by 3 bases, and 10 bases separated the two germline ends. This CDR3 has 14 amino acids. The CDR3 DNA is TGTGCCAGCAGCTTGGATGGGCAGGTCTACGAGCAGTACTTC. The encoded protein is CASSLDGQVYEQYF.

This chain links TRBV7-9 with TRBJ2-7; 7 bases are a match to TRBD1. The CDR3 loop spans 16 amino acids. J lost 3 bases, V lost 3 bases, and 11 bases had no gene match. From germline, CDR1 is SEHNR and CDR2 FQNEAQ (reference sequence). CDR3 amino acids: CASSLGSGTARYEQYF. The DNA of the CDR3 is TGTGCCAGCAGCTTGGGCTCCGGGACAGCCCGCTACGAGCAGTACTTC.

DNA for the CDR3: TGTGCCAGCAGCGTTACCGGGACTAACTCCTACGAGCAGTACTTC. This translates into CASSVTGTNSYEQYF. V gene TRBV9 combines with J gene TRBJ2-7; 7 bases map to TRBD2. J lost 0 bases, V lost 2 bases, and 5 bases had no gene match. The CDR3 has 15 amino acids. Germline CDR1 is SGDLS and CDR2 is YYNGEE.

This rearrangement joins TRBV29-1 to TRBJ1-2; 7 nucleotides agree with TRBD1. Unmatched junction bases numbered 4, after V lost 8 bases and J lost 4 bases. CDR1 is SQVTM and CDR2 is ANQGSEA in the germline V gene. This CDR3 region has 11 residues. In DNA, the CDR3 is TGCAGCAACTGGGACAGCTATGGCTACACCTTC. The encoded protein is CSNWDSYGYTF.

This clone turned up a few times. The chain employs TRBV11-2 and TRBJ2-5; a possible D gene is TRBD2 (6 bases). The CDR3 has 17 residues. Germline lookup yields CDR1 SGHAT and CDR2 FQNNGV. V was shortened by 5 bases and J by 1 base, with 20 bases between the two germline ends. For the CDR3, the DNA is TGTGCCAGCAGCCAATACCGGGACTCTCAGACCCAAGAGACCCAGTACTTC. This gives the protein CASSQYRDSQTQETQYF. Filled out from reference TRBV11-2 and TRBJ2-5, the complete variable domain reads EAGVAQSPRYKIIEKRQSVAFWCNPISGHATLYWYQQILGQGPKLLIQFQNNGVVDDSQLPKDRFSAERLKGVDSTLKIQPAKLEDSAVYLCASSQYRDSQTQETQYFGPGTRLLVL.